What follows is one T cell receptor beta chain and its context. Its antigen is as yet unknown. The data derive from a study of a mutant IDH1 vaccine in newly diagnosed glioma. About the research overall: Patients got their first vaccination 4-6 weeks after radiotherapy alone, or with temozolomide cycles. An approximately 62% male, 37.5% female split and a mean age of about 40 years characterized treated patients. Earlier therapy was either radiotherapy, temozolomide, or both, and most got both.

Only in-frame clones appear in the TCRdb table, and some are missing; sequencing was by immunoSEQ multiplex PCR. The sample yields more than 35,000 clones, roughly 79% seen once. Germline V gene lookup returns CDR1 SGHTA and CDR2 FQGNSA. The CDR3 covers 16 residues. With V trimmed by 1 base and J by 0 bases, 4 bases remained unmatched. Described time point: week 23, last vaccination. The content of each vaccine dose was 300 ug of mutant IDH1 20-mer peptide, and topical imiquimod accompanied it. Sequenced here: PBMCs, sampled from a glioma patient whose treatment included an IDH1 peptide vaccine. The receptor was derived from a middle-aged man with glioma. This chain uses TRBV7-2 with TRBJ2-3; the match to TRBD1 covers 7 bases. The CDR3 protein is CASSLEVTGSTDTQYF. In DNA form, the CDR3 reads TGTGCCAGCAGCTTAGAGGTGACAGGGAGCACAGATACGCAGTATTTT.